This T cell receptor beta chain was retrieved from a study of T cell responses to AZD1222 COVID-19 vaccine. Study-level points and caveats: Repertoires in all cases were sampled only once the peak T cell response had passed. Vaccine-related CD4 TCRs covered spike, predominating at 160-218 and 743-854. The study found Spike-specific TCR breadth and depth rose after two AZD1222 doses. Donor demographics were predominantly white British with a female majority; clonal diversity may be underestimated.

Note on this clone: As yet, its antigen is unknown.

Sequencing was performed with immunoSEQ multiplex PCR; in TCRdb, only in-frame clones are kept and a portion is missing. The sample holds over 150,000 clones, 87% seen once. Losses at the gene ends were 5 bases for V and 6 bases for J; bases not matched to a gene: 5. From germline, CDR1 is LGHDT and CDR2 YNNKEL (reference sequence). This CDR3 is built from 15 residues. The chain uses TRBV3-1 (or the pseudogene TRBV3-2) and TRBJ2-2; 11 bases are a match to TRBD1. This TCR came from an adult who received the AZD1222 COVID-19 vaccine. Source: peripheral blood, taken 28 days after the second AZD1222 dose. The CDR3 loop is CASSRTGGMSGELFF. The CDR3, as DNA: TGTGCCAGCAGCAGGACAGGGGGCATGTCCGGGGAGCTGTTTTTT.